Below, 7 T cell receptor beta chains from the same sample are listed, as sequenced in a study of shared clonotypes between healthy human individuals. Using immunoSEQ multiplex PCR, the repertoire was profiled, and TCRdb retains in-frame clones only, with some absent. The sample has about 520,000 clones; over 75% are singletons. The sequenced sample was PBMCs. These receptors were obtained from a middle-aged woman in good health. Some clones in this sample may be carry-over from other donors' samples.

V is TRBV5-1 and J is TRBJ2-7, with 13 bases aligning to TRBD2. The CDR3 contains 15 residues. The germline V gene encodes CDR1 SGHRS and CDR2 YFSETQ. The junction had 4 bases not matched to a gene; V was cut back by 1 base and J by 6 bases. Here the CDR3 reads CASSLLGLAGVEQYF. The CDR3 DNA reads as TGCGCCAGCAGCTTGTTAGGACTAGCGGGAGTCGAGCAGTACTTC.

The chain couples TRBV30 to TRBJ2-3, with D unresolved. V was trimmed by 1 base and J by 7 bases, leaving 6 bases between them. This CDR3 has 11 residues. The V gene's germline CDR1 is GTSNPN and CDR2 SVGIG (reference sequence). The CDR3 loop reads CAWSATYTQYF. The CDR3 DNA reads as TGTGCCTGGAGTGCAACCTATACGCAGTATTTT.

The chain is built from TRBV28 and TRBJ1-2; D possibly corresponds to TRBD1 (6 bases). The CDR3 sequence is 16 residues long. The germline gives CDR1 MDHEN, CDR2 SYDVKM. Trimming shortened V by 3 bases and J by 7 bases, and 21 bases separated the two germline ends. The CDR3, as DNA: TGTGCCAGCAGTTTCGGGGGGGGCCGGCGGCTTGGTGGCTACACCTTC. It codes for CASSFGGGRRLGGYTF.

With regard to this clone: A far larger clone is a single base away, which makes a read error likely. The sample carries other DNA sequences with the same CDR3. This sequence joins TRBV5-6 and TRBJ1-3, with a weak D call TRBD1 (5 bases). The CDR3 runs to 14 residues. Germline CDR1 reads SGHDT; CDR2 reads YYEEEE. Deletions cut 0 bases from V and 4 bases from J, with 8 bases between. Here the CDR3 reads CASSLGQQGNTIYF. CDR3 DNA sequence: TGTGCCAGCAGCTTGGGACAGCAGGGAAACACCATATATTTT.

Comments on this clone: It is likely a read error: a sequence one base away is far more abundant. The chain is built from TRBV4-2 and TRBJ1-2, with D maybe TRBD1 (6 bases). V was clipped by 5 bases and J by 6 bases, with 19 bases between them. Per the germline V gene, CDR1 is LGHNA and CDR2 is YNFKEQ. CDR3 size: 15 residues. The CDR3 sequence: CASSLGGAANHGYTF. CDR3 DNA sequence: TGTGCCAGCAGCTTGGGGGGGGCGGCGAACCATGGCTACACCTTC.

The gene calls are TRBV5-4 and TRBJ1-2; 8 bases fit TRBD1. CDR3 length equals 14 residues. The junction had 3 bases not matched to a gene; V was cut back by 2 bases and J by 3 bases. Germline-derived CDR1 and CDR2 are SGHNT and YYREEE (reference sequence). CDR3 DNA sequence: TGTGCCAGCAGCTTTCAGGGGGCTGACTATGGCTACACCTTC. Encoded protein: CASSFQGADYGYTF.

For this clone: A far larger clone is one base from this, pointing to a likely read error. This CDR3 is also generated by other DNA sequences in the sample. The chain has TRBV11-3 and TRBJ2-5, with 7 positions matching TRBD2. The CDR3 has 17 residues. Germline V CDR1 and CDR2: SGHNT, YENEEA. The trim removed 4 bases at V and 3 bases at J, leaving 14 bases unmatched. CDR3 DNA: TGTGCCAGCAGCTCTAGCGGCACAGGAGGGCTGGAAGAGACCCAGTACTTC. Its translation: CASSSSGTGGLEETQYF. The full variable domain, in which reference TRBV11-3 and TRBJ2-5 provide the parts outside the CDR3, is EAGVVQSPRYKIIEKKQPVAFWCNPISGHNTLYWYLQNLGQGPELLIRYENEEAVDDSQLPKDRFSAERLKGVDSTLKIQPAELGDSAVYLCASSSSGTGGLEETQYFGPGTRLLVL.